Shown below are 4 T cell receptor beta chains from a single sample sequenced in a study of T cell responses to AZD1222 COVID-19 vaccine. Only in-frame clones appear in the TCRdb table, and some are missing; sequencing was by immunoSEQ multiplex PCR. The sample has 120,000 or so clones; 87% are singletons. This specimen was peripheral blood, taken on day 0 of AZD1222 vaccination. The receptors come from an adult in good health.

The rearrangement uses TRBV10-3 and TRBJ1-2; tentatively, D is TRBD1 (5 bases). Trimming took off 4 bases at V and 2 bases at J, with 11 bases between the two ends. Germline V lookup: CDR1 ENHRY, CDR2 SYGVKD. This CDR3 has 14 amino acids. CDR3 protein: CAISAGAENYGYTF. Written as DNA, the CDR3 is TGTGCCATCAGTGCCGGGGCGGAGAACTATGGCTACACCTTC.

This chain joins TRBV6-5 and TRBJ1-6; 7 bases match TRBD1. The V and J ends lost 2 bases and 14 bases, in that order; junction bases with no gene match: 12. The CDR3 is made up of 15 amino acids. Germline-derived CDR1 and CDR2 are MNHEY and SVGAGI. The CDR3 reads CASSYSPDRVTTLHF. The CDR3 bases are TGTGCCAGCAGTTACAGTCCCGACAGGGTCACGACCCTCCACTTT.

This chain connects TRBV9 to TRBJ1-2, with a weak D call TRBD1 (5 bases). In germline, CDR1 is SGDLS, CDR2 YYNGEE. The CDR3 consists of 14 residues. V lost 2 bases and J lost 0, with 8 bases in between. DNA for the CDR3: TGTGCCAGCAGCGTCTCGACAGCTAACTATGGCTACACCTTC. It codes for CASSVSTANYGYTF.

The J gene is TRBJ1-6, the V gene TRBV30, with D possibly being TRBD1 (5 bases). The germline V gene encodes CDR1 GTSNPN and CDR2 SVGIG (reference sequence). The ends were cut back, 4 bases at V and 8 bases at J, with 15 bases in the middle. The length of the CDR3 is 14 residues. This CDR3 is CAWNLGVWDSPLHF. The CDR3 nucleotides are TGTGCCTGGAATTTGGGGGTTTGGGATTCACCCCTCCACTTT.